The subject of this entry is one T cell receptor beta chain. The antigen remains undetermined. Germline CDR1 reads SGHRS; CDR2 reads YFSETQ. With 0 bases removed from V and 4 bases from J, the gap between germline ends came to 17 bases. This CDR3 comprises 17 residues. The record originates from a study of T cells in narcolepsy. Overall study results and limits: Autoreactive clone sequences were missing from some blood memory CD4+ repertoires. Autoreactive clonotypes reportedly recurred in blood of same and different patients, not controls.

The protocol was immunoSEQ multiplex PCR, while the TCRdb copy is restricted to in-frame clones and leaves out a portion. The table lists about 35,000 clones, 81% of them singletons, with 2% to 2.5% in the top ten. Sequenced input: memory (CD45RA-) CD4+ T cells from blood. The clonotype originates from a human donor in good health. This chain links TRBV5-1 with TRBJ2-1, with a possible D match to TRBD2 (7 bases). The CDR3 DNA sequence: TGCGCCAGCAGCTTGGGCCCCCCGAGGGGGGGGTACAATGAGCAGTTCTTC. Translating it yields CASSLGPPRGGYNEQFF.